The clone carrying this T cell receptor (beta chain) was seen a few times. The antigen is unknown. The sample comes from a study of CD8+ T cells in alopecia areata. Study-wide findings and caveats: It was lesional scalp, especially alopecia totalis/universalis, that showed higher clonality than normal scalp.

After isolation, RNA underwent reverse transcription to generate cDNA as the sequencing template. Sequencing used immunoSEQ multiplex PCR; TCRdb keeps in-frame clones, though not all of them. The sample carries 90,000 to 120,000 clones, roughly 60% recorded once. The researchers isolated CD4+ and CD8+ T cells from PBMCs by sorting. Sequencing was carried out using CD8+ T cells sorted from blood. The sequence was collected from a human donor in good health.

The CDR3 region is CASSVRDRELHTEAFF. The DNA of the CDR3 is TGTGCCAGCAGCGTACGGGACAGGGAGTTGCACACTGAAGCTTTCTTT. This chain uses TRBV13 with TRBJ1-1; 9 bases are a match to TRBD1. CDR3 length: 16 residues. V trimming: 5 bases; J trimming: 3 bases; junction bases outside the gene matches: 10. Germline assignment: CDR1 PRHDT and CDR2 FYEKMQ (reference sequence).